The rows below give T cell receptor beta chains drawn from one sample of a study of blood T cell repertoires in COVID-19. Method: immunoSEQ multiplex PCR; TCRdb's copy keeps in-frame clones and lacks some. The sample contains 93,000 or so clones, around 90% of which appear only once. The sequencing input was peripheral blood. These receptors were collected from a man over 45 in a cohort sampled during active COVID-19. Both conserved end residues are part of each CDR3. The order of the fields is CDR3 protein, CDR3 DNA, clone size, V gene, J gene, D gene. D genes are given only for firm matches. The listing skips clone size in some rows; elsewhere it reads once, few, many or a size class.

CDR3aa: CASSGGQSLPQFF
CDR3nt: TGTGCCAGCAGTGGAGGACAGAGCTTACCCCAGTTCTTC
abundance: few
v_gene: TRBV9
j_gene: TRBJ2-1
d_gene: -

CDR3aa: CASSPGQGAGYRRETQYF
CDR3nt: TGTGCCAGCAGCCCAGGACAGGGGGCGGGATATCGGAGAGAAACCCAGTACTTC
abundance: -
v_gene: TRBV3-1/TRBV3-2
j_gene: TRBJ2-5
d_gene: TRBD1

CDR3aa: CASSQPTRGYGYTF
CDR3nt: TGTGCCAGCAGCCAACCGACCAGGGGTTATGGCTACACCTTC
abundance: -
v_gene: TRBV3-1/TRBV3-2
j_gene: TRBJ1-2
d_gene: -

CDR3aa: CASSRQGQNTEAFF
CDR3nt: TGTGCCAGCAGTCGACAGGGACAGAACACTGAAGCTTTCTTT
abundance: -
v_gene: TRBV6-5
j_gene: TRBJ1-1
d_gene: TRBD1

CDR3aa: CASSYQGARTDTQYF
CDR3nt: TGTGCCAGCAGTTACCAGGGGGCCCGCACAGATACGCAGTATTTT
abundance: -
v_gene: TRBV6-5
j_gene: TRBJ2-3
d_gene: TRBD1

CDR3aa: CSVAGLAGRGSSYEQYF
CDR3nt: TGCAGCGTTGCCGGTCTAGCAGGCCGGGGGAGTTCCTACGAGCAGTACTTC
abundance: -
v_gene: TRBV29-1
j_gene: TRBJ2-7
d_gene: -

CDR3aa: CASSKREIDGYTF
CDR3nt: TGTGCCAGCAGTAAACGGGAAATCGATGGCTACACCTTC
abundance: -
v_gene: TRBV27
j_gene: TRBJ1-2
d_gene: -

CDR3aa: CASSLLTDTEAFF
CDR3nt: TGTGCCAGCAGCTTATTAACAGATACTGAAGCTTTCTTT
abundance: -
v_gene: TRBV7-3
j_gene: TRBJ1-1
d_gene: -

CDR3aa: CASSSTGQETQYF
CDR3nt: TGTGCCAGTAGTAGTACGGGCCAAGAGACCCAGTACTTC
abundance: -
v_gene: TRBV19
j_gene: TRBJ2-5
d_gene: -

CDR3aa: CATSDPTRYAETQYF
CDR3nt: TGTGCCACCAGTGATCCGACTCGATATGCGGAGACCCAGTACTTC
abundance: -
v_gene: TRBV24-1
j_gene: TRBJ2-5
d_gene: -

CDR3aa: CASSTWSGGASGTDTQYF
CDR3nt: TGTGCCAGTAGTACCTGGAGCGGGGGGGCCTCCGGCACAGATACGCAGTATTTT
abundance: once
v_gene: TRBV19
j_gene: TRBJ2-3
d_gene: TRBD2

CDR3aa: CASSPIRTGGMETQYF
CDR3nt: TGTGCCAGCTCACCAATAAGGACAGGGGGCATGGAGACCCAGTACTTC
abundance: -
v_gene: TRBV18
j_gene: TRBJ2-5
d_gene: TRBD1

CDR3aa: CASSTEVSGNTIYF
CDR3nt: TGTGCCAGCAGCACGGAGGTTTCTGGAAACACCATATATTTT
abundance: -
v_gene: TRBV9
j_gene: TRBJ1-3
d_gene: -

CDR3aa: CASSSGQGATEQYF
CDR3nt: TGCGCCAGCAGCAGCGGACAGGGAGCTACGGAGCAGTACTTC
abundance: -
v_gene: TRBV5-1
j_gene: TRBJ2-7
d_gene: TRBD1

CDR3aa: CASGRGIPFF
CDR3nt: TGTGCCAGCGGCCGGGGTATCCCCTTCTTC
abundance: few
v_gene: TRBV5-6
j_gene: TRBJ2-1
d_gene: -

CDR3aa: CASSSEPGQGKNQPQHF
CDR3nt: TGTGCCAGCAGTTCAGAACCCGGACAGGGGAAGAATCAGCCCCAGCATTTT
abundance: -
v_gene: TRBV27
j_gene: TRBJ1-5
d_gene: TRBD1

CDR3aa: CASSPDRVNSPLHF
CDR3nt: TGCGCCAGCAGCCCCGACAGGGTGAATTCACCCCTCCACTTT
abundance: few
v_gene: TRBV4-1
j_gene: TRBJ1-6
d_gene: TRBD1

CDR3aa: CASSLGSGAEELFF
CDR3nt: TGTGCCAGCAGCTTGGGCAGCGGGGCGGAGGAGCTGTTTTTT
abundance: -
v_gene: TRBV7-2
j_gene: TRBJ2-2
d_gene: TRBD2

CDR3aa: CASSVGTSPVRYF
CDR3nt: TGCGCCAGCAGCGTCGGGACATCGCCGGTGCGGTACTTC
abundance: once
v_gene: TRBV5-1
j_gene: TRBJ2-7
d_gene: -

CDR3aa: CASSDRPPTSGANVLTF
CDR3nt: TGTGCCAGCAGCGACAGGCCTCCTACCTCTGGGGCCAACGTCCTGACTTTC
abundance: -
v_gene: TRBV3-1/TRBV3-2
j_gene: TRBJ2-6
d_gene: -

CDR3aa: CASSQLGTGRSGNSPLHF
CDR3nt: TGCGCCAGCAGCCAACTCGGGACAGGGAGGTCGGGGAATTCACCCCTCCACTTT
abundance: -
v_gene: TRBV10-2
j_gene: TRBJ1-6
d_gene: TRBD1

CDR3aa: CASSLDEGGEYGTF
CDR3nt: TGTGCCAGCAGCTTAGATGAAGGGGGAGAGTATGGCACCTTC
abundance: -
v_gene: TRBV7-6
j_gene: TRBJ1-2
d_gene: -

CDR3aa: CASSSIGRGKLFF
CDR3nt: TGTGCCAGCAGCTCCATCGGGCGGGGAAAACTGTTTTTT
abundance: once
v_gene: TRBV7-3
j_gene: TRBJ1-4
d_gene: -

CDR3aa: CASSSDPEGGGDTQYF
CDR3nt: TGTGCCAGCAGCTCGGATCCGGAGGGCGGAGGAGATACGCAGTATTTT
abundance: -
v_gene: TRBV7-9
j_gene: TRBJ2-3
d_gene: -

CDR3aa: CASSLTGEETQYF
CDR3nt: TGCGCCAGCAGCTTGACAGGCGAAGAGACCCAGTACTTC
abundance: -
v_gene: TRBV5-1
j_gene: TRBJ2-5
d_gene: -

CDR3aa: CASSTGQENQPQHF
CDR3nt: TGCGCCAGCAGCACCGGACAGGAGAATCAGCCCCAGCATTTT
abundance: -
v_gene: TRBV5-1
j_gene: TRBJ1-5
d_gene: TRBD1

CDR3aa: CASRGGEQYF
CDR3nt: TGTGCCAGCAGGGGGGGAGAGCAGTACTTC
abundance: -
v_gene: TRBV6-5
j_gene: TRBJ2-7
d_gene: -

CDR3aa: CASTPDPRTGVHEQFF
CDR3nt: TGTGCCAGCACCCCTGACCCTCGGACAGGGGTCCATGAGCAGTTCTTC
abundance: -
v_gene: TRBV7-3
j_gene: TRBJ2-1
d_gene: TRBD1

CDR3aa: CASSETSGRQETQYF
CDR3nt: TGCGCCAGCAGCGAGACTAGCGGACGTCAAGAGACCCAGTACTTC
abundance: -
v_gene: TRBV5-1
j_gene: TRBJ2-5
d_gene: TRBD2

CDR3aa: CASRGSPDTQYF
CDR3nt: TGTGCCAGCCGCGGGTCTCCCGATACGCAGTATTTT
abundance: -
v_gene: TRBV7-2
j_gene: TRBJ2-3
d_gene: -

CDR3aa: CASSIAGRPTGELFF
CDR3nt: TGTGCCAGTAGTATTGCGGGAAGGCCCACCGGGGAGCTGTTTTTT
abundance: -
v_gene: TRBV19
j_gene: TRBJ2-2
d_gene: -

CDR3aa: CASSVPGTQPGNTIYF
CDR3nt: TGTGCCAGTAGTGTCCCCGGGACACAACCTGGAAACACCATATATTTT
abundance: -
v_gene: TRBV19
j_gene: TRBJ1-3
d_gene: -

CDR3aa: CASTVGLAGGSYEQYF
CDR3nt: TGTGCCAGCACGGTGGGACTAGCGGGGGGTTCCTACGAGCAGTACTTC
abundance: -
v_gene: TRBV7-8
j_gene: TRBJ2-7
d_gene: TRBD2

CDR3aa: CASSQPWTGGDEKLFF
CDR3nt: TGTGCCAGCAGCCAGCCATGGACAGGGGGAGATGAAAAACTGTTTTTT
abundance: once
v_gene: TRBV7-9
j_gene: TRBJ1-4
d_gene: TRBD1

CDR3aa: CASSLASAQDTQYF
CDR3nt: TGTGCCAGCAGCTTAGCTAGTGCCCAGGATACGCAGTATTTT
abundance: once
v_gene: TRBV13
j_gene: TRBJ2-3
d_gene: -

CDR3aa: CASSELGPGNTIYF
CDR3nt: TGTGCCAGCAGTGAACTGGGGCCTGGAAACACCATATATTTT
abundance: once
v_gene: TRBV2
j_gene: TRBJ1-3
d_gene: -

CDR3aa: CASSLARGGETQYF
CDR3nt: TGTGCCAGCAGCTTAGCCCGGGGGGGGGAGACCCAGTACTTC
abundance: -
v_gene: TRBV11-2
j_gene: TRBJ2-5
d_gene: TRBD2

CDR3aa: CSAGGTGNNEQFF
CDR3nt: TGCAGTGCTGGTGGGACAGGTAACAATGAGCAGTTCTTC
abundance: -
v_gene: TRBV20-1
j_gene: TRBJ2-1
d_gene: TRBD1